Each of the 23 T cell receptor beta chains below was sequenced from the same sample in a study of blood T cell repertoires in COVID-19. Using immunoSEQ multiplex PCR, the repertoire was profiled, and TCRdb retains in-frame clones only, with some absent. The table has roughly 130,000 clones, more than 65% seen once. The sample consisted of peripheral blood. The receptors were sampled from a man older than 75 with acute or convalescent COVID-19.

The chain couples TRBV7-2 to TRBJ2-5; TRBD2 aligns across 12 bases. J gave up 2 bases and V 1 base, and 5 bases lay outside the gene matches. CDR1 is SGHTA and CDR2 is FQGNSA in the germline V gene. CDR3 length: 17 residues. The CDR3 protein is CASSLGPSGGGQETQYF. CDR3 nucleotide sequence: TGTGCCAGCAGCTTAGGACCTAGCGGGGGGGGACAAGAGACCCAGTACTTC. The whole variable domain, filled in from reference TRBV7-2 and TRBJ2-5, reads GAGVSQSPSNKVTEKGKDVELRCDPISGHTALYWYRQSLGQGLEFLIYFQGNSAPDKSGLPSDRFSAERTGGSVSTLTIQRTQQEDSAVYLCASSLGPSGGGQETQYFGPGTRLLVL.

The V gene is TRBV4-2, the J gene TRBJ1-1, with 9 bases lining up with TRBD1. In germline, CDR1 is LGHNA, CDR2 YNFKEQ. The CDR3 length is 16 residues. J was trimmed by 1 base and V by 2 bases; bases with no gene match: 5. CDR3 nucleotide sequence: TGTGCCAGCAGCCAACCGGGACAGGGCGAGAACACTGAAGCTTTCTTT. It yields the protein CASSQPGQGENTEAFF.

This clone was counted ten times or more. The chain's CDR3 is CATGQDQGNTIYF. DNA for the CDR3: TGTGCCACCGGACAGGACCAAGGAAACACCATATATTTT. The rearrangement uses TRBV2 and TRBJ1-3; 7 nucleotides agree with TRBD1. V was clipped by 10 bases and J by 4 bases; unmatched bases: 7. Germline loops: CDR1 SNHLY, CDR2 FYNNEI. This CDR3 has 13 amino acids.

This clone was found once. V usage is TRBV4-3 and J usage is TRBJ2-3, with TRBD2 identical over 16 bases. Trimming cost V 1 base and J 0 bases; bases outside gene matches: 7. The CDR3 length is 20 residues. Germline V gene data show CDR1 as LGHNA and CDR2 as YSLEER. The CDR3 spells CASSQAPGTSGGGSTDTQYF. The CDR3, as DNA: TGCGCCAGCAGCCAAGCCCCCGGGACTAGCGGGGGGGGCAGCACAGATACGCAGTATTTT.

The chain has TRBV11-2 and TRBJ2-7, with D possibly being TRBD2 (5 bases). This CDR3 comprises 15 residues. Germline V CDR1 and CDR2: SGHAT, FQNNGV. Trimming pared 1 base from V and 0 bases from J, leaving 10 bases between. The CDR3 DNA sequence: TGTGCCAGCAGCTTAGGAGGGCCAAACTCCTACGAGCAGTACTTC. Translated, it gives CASSLGGPNSYEQYF.

Of note for this clone: Its ends do not fully match the called genes, so a read error is possible. The V call is TRBV7-3, the J call TRBJ2-7, with unresolved D. The CDR3 extends over 15 amino acids. The V gene's germline CDR1 is SGHTA and CDR2 FQGTGA. For the CDR3, the DNA is TGTGCCAGCAGCCTAACATCTAGTACTTCCTACGAGCAGTACTTC. As protein: CASSLTSSTSYEQYF.

The chain carries TRBV11-2 and TRBJ1-2; the D is unclear. CDR3 length: 14 amino acids. V was trimmed by 4 bases and J by 6 bases, leaving 15 bases between them. Germline CDR1 is SGHAT and CDR2 is FQNNGV. CDR3 amino acids: CASSSKEGGNGYTF. The CDR3 nucleotides are TGTGCCAGCAGCTCGAAGGAGGGAGGAAATGGCTACACCTTC.

This chain links TRBV14 with TRBJ1-6, with TRBD1 matching 7 bases. CDR1 is SGHDN, CDR2 FVKESK, per germline. J gave up 8 bases and V 5 bases, and 0 bases lay outside the gene matches. CDR3 length equals 12 residues. CDR3: CASSTGDSPLHF. The CDR3 region has the DNA TGTGCCAGCAGCACAGGGGATTCACCCCTCCACTTT.

The rearrangement uses TRBV5-4 and TRBJ1-6, with D possibly being TRBD1 (5 bases). Per germline, CDR1 SGHNT and CDR2 YYREEE (reference sequence). The CDR3 sequence is 16 residues long. V was pared by 6 bases and J by 7 bases, with 20 bases between. The CDR3 bases are TGTGCCAGCACTCTAGGCCGACAGAGCGGGAATTCACCCCTCCACTTT. Translation: CASTLGRQSGNSPLHF.

This clone was seen only a few times. The J gene is TRBJ2-5, the V gene TRBV6-5; 13 bases map to TRBD2. From germline, CDR1 is MNHEY and CDR2 SVGAGI. V lost 4 bases to trimming and J lost 2 bases; unmatched junction nucleotides: 1. The CDR3 is 15 residues long. The CDR3 loop reads CASSLLAGGQETQYF. In DNA form, the CDR3 reads TGTGCCAGCAGTTTACTAGCGGGGGGGCAAGAGACCCAGTACTTC.

This chain joins TRBV18 and TRBJ2-2, with 8 bases identical to TRBD1. Germline trimming cut 0 bases from V and 0 bases from J; bases unmatched to any gene: 3. Germline values: CDR1 KGHSH, CDR2 LQKENI. This CDR3 has 17 amino acids. The CDR3 sequence is CASSPPQGASNTGELFF. CDR3 DNA sequence: TGTGCCAGCTCACCACCGCAGGGGGCGTCGAACACCGGGGAGCTGTTTTTT.

V and J are TRBV29-1 and TRBJ1-2, with no clear D. The V gene's germline CDR1 is SQVTM and CDR2 ANQGSEA. Trimming took 7 bases from V and 7 from J, leaving 13 bases between them. This CDR3 contains 11 residues. In DNA, the CDR3 is TGCAGCGCCCAAGGAGGGTCTGGCTACACCTTC. Its protein is CSAQGGSGYTF.

This chain connects TRBV6-5 to TRBJ2-7; perhaps TRBD1 as D (5 bases). V was trimmed by 2 bases and J by 7 bases, leaving 9 bases between them. CDR1 and CDR2 from the germline V gene are MNHEY and SVGAGI. The CDR3 totals 12 residues. The CDR3 DNA sequence: TGTGCCAGCAGTTACCAGGGTGGAGAGCAGTACTTC. It is translated as CASSYQGGEQYF.

The J gene is TRBJ1-4, the V gene TRBV28; perhaps TRBD1 as D (6 bases). The CDR3 sequence is 12 residues long. Trimming left V 8 bases short and J 8 bases short, with 12 bases between. Germline assignment: CDR1 MDHEN and CDR2 SYDVKM. CDR3 in amino acids: CASVTGTEKLFF. The CDR3 DNA reads TGTGCCAGCGTCACAGGGACGGAAAAACTGTTTTTT.

V usage is TRBV2 and J usage is TRBJ1-5; TRBD1 aligns across 7 bases. Germline CDR1 and CDR2: SNHLY and FYNNEI. This CDR3 contains 13 residues. V was clipped by 3 bases and J by 7 bases; unmatched bases: 3. The CDR3 DNA sequence: TGTGCCAGCAGTGAGGACAGGTTCCAGCCCCAGCATTTT. As protein: CASSEDRFQPQHF.

This clone appeared a single time. The chain employs TRBV30 and TRBJ1-1; no clear D. The V gene lost 5 bases and the J gene lost 2 bases, with 6 bases spanning the gap. Germline V lookup: CDR1 GTSNPN, CDR2 SVGIG (reference sequence). The CDR3 is made up of 11 amino acids. The CDR3 region is CAWDLNTEAFF. The CDR3 DNA is TGTGCCTGGGACTTAAACACTGAAGCTTTCTTT.

V is TRBV12-3 or TRBV12-4 and J is TRBJ1-1; D is unclear. This CDR3 comprises 13 residues. The V end lost 10 bases, the J end lost 5 bases, and 17 bases lay between the germline ends. The CDR3 nucleotides read TGTGCCACCCAGCGGGAAAGGGATACTGAAGCTTTCTTT. Its protein is CATQRERDTEAFF.

The V call is TRBV4-2, the J call TRBJ2-5, with D maybe TRBD2 (5 bases). CDR3 length equals 16 residues. The V end lost 1 base, the J end lost 0 bases, and 12 bases lay between the germline ends. CDR1 is LGHNA and CDR2 is YNFKEQ in the germline V gene. The DNA for the CDR3 is TGTGCCAGCAGCCAAGTCCTCCGGGGTTACCAAGAGACCCAGTACTTC. Residues: CASSQVLRGYQETQYF.

The chain has TRBV7-3 and TRBJ2-2; unclear D gene. The V end was cut by 5 bases, the J end by 7 bases, with 20 bases between. Germline V lookup: CDR1 SGHTA, CDR2 FQGTGA. The CDR3 spans 16 residues. The CDR3 region is CASSKTSPQVSGELFF. CDR3 nucleotides: TGTGCCAGCAGCAAAACGTCCCCCCAGGTCAGCGGGGAGCTGTTTTTT. Based on the CDR3 plus reference TRBV7-3 and TRBJ2-2, the full variable domain is GAGVSQTPSNKVTEKGKYVELRCDPISGHTALYWYRQSLGQGPEFLIYFQGTGAADDSGLPNDRFFAVRPEGSVSTLKIQRTERGDSAVYLCASSKTSPQVSGELFFGEGSRLTVL.

V usage is TRBV2 and J usage is TRBJ2-1; 9 bases are shared with TRBD1. CDR1 and CDR2 (germline): SNHLY, FYNNEI. Losses at the gene ends were 9 bases for V and 9 bases for J; bases not matched to a gene: 9. The CDR3 has 13 residues. The CDR3 region has the DNA TGTGCCAGTGTCGGGACAGGGTTGGGTGAGCAGTTCTTC. It yields the protein CASVGTGLGEQFF.

J is TRBJ1-1 and V is TRBV5-1; 7 bases are a match to TRBD1. After removal of 0 bases from V and 1 base from J, the junction contained 6 bases not matched to a gene. Germline V gene lookup returns CDR1 SGHRS and CDR2 YFSETQ. CDR3 length: 16 residues. The CDR3: CASSLGGGQQNTEAFF. Here the CDR3 DNA reads TGCGCCAGCAGCTTGGGAGGGGGACAGCAGAACACTGAAGCTTTCTTT.

The chain links TRBV4-2 to TRBJ1-3, with 10 bases lining up with TRBD1. With V trimmed by 4 bases and J by 3 bases, 6 bases remained unmatched. The CDR3 spans 16 residues. Per germline, CDR1 LGHNA and CDR2 YNFKEQ. CDR3 coding DNA: TGTGCCAGCAGCCGACAGGGGGCAATTTTTGGAAACACCATATATTTT. This sequence encodes CASSRQGAIFGNTIYF.

Concerning this clone itself: This specimen includes other DNA sequences encoding the same CDR3. The V gene is TRBV9, the J gene TRBJ2-7, with 8 bases that match TRBD1. The germline V gene has CDR1 SGDLS and CDR2 YYNGEE. The CDR3 contains 14 residues. With V trimmed by 4 bases and J by 3 bases, 6 bases remained unmatched. The DNA of the CDR3 is TGTGCCAGCAGCCCAAGGGACAGGAGCTACGAGCAGTACTTC. Translating it yields CASSPRDRSYEQYF.